The entry that follows covers one T cell receptor (beta chain) sequence. Its specificity is unknown. The CDR3 has 10 amino acids. Separate from the roughly 720-subject first cohort was the 120-subject validation cohort, to which the donors belonged. This sample stems from a study of cytomegalovirus exposure and HLA in healthy donors. Study-level points and caveats: Whilst most TCR sequences proved rare, a subset of public TCRs occurred across many donors.

Clones were sequenced by immunoSEQ multiplex PCR, and TCRdb holds only the in-frame ones, with some missing. The sample comprises 55,000 to 65,000 clones, more than 90% of which are singletons, and approximately 0.94% rests with the top ten. The chain has TRBV21-1 and TRBJ2-7; TRBD1 is the table's D call, not checked against the DNA. TRBV21-1 corresponds to a pseudogene. The receptor was isolated from a man in his late teens or twenties in good health and CMV-seronegative. The sample was PBMCs. The CDR3 region is CGTAPYEQYF. The CDR3 region has the DNA TGTGGGACAGCCCCCTACGAGCAGTACTTC.